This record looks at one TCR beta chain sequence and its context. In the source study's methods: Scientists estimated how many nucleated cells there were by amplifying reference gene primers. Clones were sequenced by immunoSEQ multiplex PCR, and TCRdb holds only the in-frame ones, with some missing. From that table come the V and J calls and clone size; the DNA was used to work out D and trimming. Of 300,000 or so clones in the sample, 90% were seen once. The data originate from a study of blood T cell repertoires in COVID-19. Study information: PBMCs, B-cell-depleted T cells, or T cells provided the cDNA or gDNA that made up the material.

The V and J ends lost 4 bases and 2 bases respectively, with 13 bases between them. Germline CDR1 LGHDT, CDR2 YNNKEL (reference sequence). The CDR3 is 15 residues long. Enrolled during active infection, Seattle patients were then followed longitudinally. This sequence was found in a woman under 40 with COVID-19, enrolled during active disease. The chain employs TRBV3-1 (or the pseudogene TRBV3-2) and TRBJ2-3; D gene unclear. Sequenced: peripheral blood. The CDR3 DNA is TGTGCCAGCAGCCCCGGGTTGCCGATCACAGATACGCAGTATTTT. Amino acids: CASSPGLPITDTQYF.